The 29 T cell receptor beta chains listed next were all sequenced from one sample in a study of T cells in Graves' hyperthyroidism and ophthalmopathy. RNA transcripts served as the template for amplifying TCR beta CDR3 regions. The primer set for the first-round RT-PCR of the TCR CDR3 was HTBI. From the multiplex PCR reads, TCRdb called clonotypes with MiXCR, one entry per CDR3 protein. The table shows 220,000 or so distinct CDR3 sequences, with about 17% occurring only once. Sequenced material: blood. The source is a woman aged 18 to 35 with Graves' ophthalmopathy.

At least ten counts were recorded for this clonotype. The chain combines TRBV28 with TRBJ1-5, with D tentatively TRBD1 (6 bases). The length of the CDR3 is 14 residues. V was clipped by 2 bases and J by 6 bases, with 11 bases between them. Germline CDR1 MDHEN, CDR2 SYDVKM. The CDR3 is CASSLRTVGQPQHF. The CDR3 DNA is TGTGCCAGCAGTTTACGGACAGTTGGTCAGCCCCAGCATTTT.

This clonotype was seen ten or more times. The chain carries TRBV28 and TRBJ1-5; maybe TRBD1 (5 bases). With 3 bases removed from V and 7 bases from J, the gap between germline ends came to 13 bases. The CDR3 has 14 amino acids. The germline CDR1 and CDR2 sequences are MDHEN and SYDVKM. The CDR3 DNA sequence: TGTGCCAGCAGTTTCGGGGGGTCGTGGCAGCCCCAGCATTTT. Translation: CASSFGGSWQPQHF.

This clonotype has at least ten counts. The chain has TRBV16 and TRBJ1-5; the D is unclear. The CDR3 contains 13 residues. Germline CDR1 KGHSY, CDR2 FQNENV. The V end was cut by 4 bases, the J end by 4 bases, with 8 bases between. DNA for the CDR3: TGTGCCAGCAGCCCAAACCCTAATCAGCCCCAGCATTTT. It yields the protein CASSPNPNQPQHF. Full variable domain (remainder filled in from reference TRBV16 and TRBJ1-5): GEEVAQTPKHLVRGEGQKAKLYCAPIKGHSYVFWYQQVLKNEFKFLISFQNENVFDETGMPKERFSAKCLPNSPCSLEIQATKLEDSAVYFCASSPNPNQPQHFGDGTRLSIL.

This clonotype came up many times. The rearrangement links TRBV7-9 to TRBJ2-1; 9 nucleotides line up with TRBD1. Trimming took 5 bases from V and 8 from J; bases not matched to a gene: 10. The CDR3 runs 15 residues. Germline V gene data show CDR1 as SEHNR and CDR2 as FQNEAQ (reference sequence). In DNA form, the CDR3 reads TGTGCCAGCAGCCGAACGACAGGGGGGGGCGATGAGCAGTTCTTC. This encodes CASSRTTGGGDEQFF.

This clonotype showed up many times. The V and J genes are TRBV20-1 and TRBJ1-2, with D perhaps matching TRBD1 (5 bases). Trimming stripped 5 bases from V and 8 bases from J, with 15 bases between. Germline values: CDR1 DFQATT, CDR2 SNEGSKA (reference sequence). The CDR3 loop spans 12 amino acids. CDR3 sequence reads: CSAFDSLLGYTF. CDR3 in DNA: TGCAGTGCTTTCGACAGCCTCCTCGGCTACACCTTC.

Ten or more counts support this clonotype. J is TRBJ1-1 and V is TRBV5-1; the match to TRBD1 covers 10 bases. The CDR3 is 17 amino acids. The junction had 13 bases not matched to a gene; V was cut back by 4 bases and J by 4 bases. Germline V gene sequence: CDR1 SGHRS, CDR2 YFSETQ. The CDR3 sequence is CASSGGTGVIKSTEAFF. Here the CDR3 DNA reads TGCGCCAGCAGCGGCGGGACAGGGGTGATTAAAAGCACTGAAGCTTTCTTT.

The sample holds a few counts of this clonotype. The chain employs TRBV27 and TRBJ2-5; TRBD2 might be the D (6 bases). Trimming shortened V by 5 bases and J by 2 bases, and 12 bases separated the two germline ends. Germline CDR1 MNHEY, CDR2 SMNVEV (reference sequence). The CDR3 covers 14 residues. The CDR3 here is CASSPGLQQETQYF. Here the CDR3 DNA reads TGTGCCAGCAGTCCAGGACTACAACAAGAGACCCAGTACTTC.

This clonotype came up a few times. The chain combines TRBV4-3 with TRBJ2-7, with 10 bases matching TRBD2. CDR1 is LGHNA and CDR2 is YSLEER in the germline V gene. This CDR3 spans 15 amino acids. Trimming cost V 0 bases and J 1 base; bases outside gene matches: 0. CDR3 region: CASSQELAGSYEQYF. CDR3 bases: TGCGCCAGCAGCCAAGAACTAGCGGGATCCTACGAGCAGTACTTC.

This clonotype was counted ten times or more. V and J are TRBV6-1 and TRBJ2-6, with no clear D. This CDR3 comprises 16 residues. The V gene's germline CDR1 is MNHNS and CDR2 SASEGT. V lost 4 bases and J lost 0, with 10 bases in between. CDR3 region: CASSVSSYSGANVLTF. CDR3 in DNA: TGTGCCAGCAGTGTTAGTTCGTACTCTGGGGCCAACGTCCTGACTTTC.

This clonotype was observed many times. The chain is built from TRBV28 and TRBJ2-7; 11 bases match TRBD2. Germline values: CDR1 MDHEN, CDR2 SYDVKM. The junction had 7 bases not matched to a gene; V was cut back by 3 bases and J by 3 bases. CDR3 length: 16 amino acids. For the CDR3, the DNA is TGTGCCAGCAGTTTCCTGACTAGCGGGGCTAGCTACGAGCAGTACTTC. It codes for CASSFLTSGASYEQYF.

The sample holds many counts of this clonotype. This rearrangement joins TRBV5-1 to TRBJ2-7; 7 bases map to TRBD2. The CDR3 loop spans 13 amino acids. Germline values: CDR1 SGHRS, CDR2 YFSETQ. V gave up 3 bases and J gave up 4 bases; unmatched junction bases: 4. The CDR3 loop is CASSSGLGYEQYF. The CDR3 region has the DNA TGCGCCAGCAGCTCAGGACTAGGTTACGAGCAGTACTTC.

V usage is TRBV14 and J usage is TRBJ2-6, with D perhaps TRBD2 (5 bases). The CDR3 totals 16 residues. The V and J ends lost 4 bases and 2 bases respectively, with 12 bases between them. Germline V CDR1 and CDR2: SGHDN, FVKESK. The CDR3 here is CASSPPPGAGANVLTF. The CDR3 coding sequence is TGTGCCAGCAGCCCGCCTCCCGGGGCTGGGGCCAACGTCCTGACTTTC.

This clonotype appeared many times. This sequence joins TRBV18 and TRBJ2-1, with 9 bases matching TRBD1. Germline V CDR1 and CDR2: KGHSH, LQKENI. J gave up 4 bases and V 3 bases, and 4 bases lay outside the gene matches. This CDR3 contains 15 residues. CDR3 protein: CASSPQQGAYNEQFF. The CDR3 DNA reads TGTGCCAGCTCACCTCAACAGGGGGCTTACAATGAGCAGTTCTTC.

Of note for this clonotype: At one end, the junction sequence differs from germline, possibly due to a read error. CDR3 amino acids: CAGSYDRVRTEAFF. CDR3 DNA: TGTGCCGGCAGCTACGACAGGGTCCGCACTGAAGCTTTCTTT. The chain uses TRBV5-6 and TRBJ1-1, with 7 bases lining up with TRBD1. The CDR3 contains 14 residues. Germline assignment: CDR1 SGHDT and CDR2 YYEEEE.

This clonotype was detected only a few times. Relative to the germline gene, one junction end is altered; a read error may explain this. The gene calls are TRBV6-5 and TRBJ2-2; tentatively, D is TRBD2 (6 bases). The CDR3 has 13 residues. From germline, CDR1 is MNHEY and CDR2 SVGAGI. CDR3 loop: CASSYSSGGELLF. In DNA form, the CDR3 reads TGTGCCAGCAGTTACTCGTCCGGCGGGGAGCTGCTTTTT.

This clonotype was seen at least ten times. The chain recombines TRBV19 with TRBJ2-1; D is tentatively TRBD1 or TRBD2 (5 bases each). The CDR3 runs to 15 residues. Looked up from germline, CDR1 is LNHDA and CDR2 is SQIVND (reference sequence). Deletions cut 3 bases from V and 6 bases from J, with 15 bases between. In DNA form, the CDR3 reads TGTGCCAGTAGTATCCCCAGGGCGAGGGGCAATGAGCAGTTCTTC. It is translated as CASSIPRARGNEQFF.

In this sample, this clonotype turned up many times. V usage is TRBV6-2 or TRBV6-3 and J usage is TRBJ2-5; 8 bases are a match to TRBD2. In germline, CDR1 is MNHEY, CDR2 SVGEGT. This CDR3 has 15 residues. V lost 6 bases to trimming and J lost 5 bases; unmatched junction nucleotides: 11. This CDR3 is CASSHLGLAYETQYF. In DNA, the CDR3 is TGTGCCAGCAGCCACCTAGGACTAGCTTACGAGACCCAGTACTTC.

In its sample, this clonotype was seen many times. The chain is built from TRBV14 and TRBJ1-6; a possible D gene is TRBD1 (5 bases). Trimming took off 0 bases at V and 4 bases at J, with 13 bases between the two ends. CDR3 length: 17 residues. Germline V lookup: CDR1 SGHDN, CDR2 FVKESK. In DNA form, the CDR3 reads TGTGCCAGCAGCCAAGATAAAGGGGAACCGTATAATTCACCCCTCCACTTT. Protein: CASSQDKGEPYNSPLHF.

This clonotype came up many times. The chain joins TRBV18 to TRBJ1-1, with 7 bases lining up with TRBD1. The CDR3 is 13 amino acids. Germline CDR1 reads KGHSH; CDR2 reads LQKENI. V lost 3 bases, J lost 5 bases, and 3 bases stayed unmatched. The CDR3, as DNA: TGTGCCAGCTCACCCCAGACAGGGACTGAAGCTTTCTTT. Translated, it gives CASSPQTGTEAFF.

The chain is built from TRBV6-1 and TRBJ2-7; 7 positions agree with TRBD1. Germline CDR1 and CDR2: MNHNS and SASEGT. The length of the CDR3 is 14 residues. V shed 10 bases and J 2 bases; nucleotides not matched to a gene: 11. In DNA, the CDR3 is TGTGCCATCTCGGACAGGATTGATGCCTACGAGCAGTACTTC. This codes for CAISDRIDAYEQYF.

The chain's CDR3 is CASSQDPLAGSYEQYF. The CDR3 DNA reads as TGCGCCAGCAGCCAAGATCCCCTAGCGGGCTCCTACGAGCAGTACTTC. The chain carries TRBV4-1 and TRBJ2-7, with 8 bases fitting TRBD2. This CDR3 is built from 16 residues. Germline V gene sequence: CDR1 MGHRA, CDR2 YSYEKL. The trim removed 0 bases at V and 0 bases at J, leaving 4 bases unmatched.

This clonotype occurred many times. V usage is TRBV7-9 and J usage is TRBJ1-1; D uncertain. V lost 5 bases to trimming and J lost 0 bases, with 10 bases between them. The germline V gene has CDR1 SEHNR and CDR2 FQNEAQ (reference sequence). The CDR3 spans 14 residues. As DNA, the CDR3 is TGTGCCAGCAGCCTAGTAGGGATGAACACTGAAGCTTTCTTT. Translation: CASSLVGMNTEAFF.

This clonotype was detected many times. This rearrangement joins TRBV5-6 to TRBJ2-7, with TRBD2 identical over 10 bases. Germline CDR1 is SGHDT and CDR2 is YYEEEE. Losses at the gene ends were 3 bases for V and 3 bases for J; bases not matched to a gene: 9. This CDR3 has 16 residues. For the CDR3, the DNA is TGTGCCAGCAGCTGGGAGGCTAGCGGGAGTATCTACGAGCAGTACTTC. It is translated as CASSWEASGSIYEQYF.

This clonotype has ten or more counts. This chain joins TRBV9 and TRBJ2-2, with D tentatively TRBD2 (6 bases). Germline CDR1 SGDLS, CDR2 YYNGEE. There are 16 residues in the CDR3. The germline V and J ends were trimmed by 2 bases and 3 bases, with 14 bases remaining between them. CDR3 coding DNA: TGTGCCAGCAGCGTTTCGGGACTGGGACACACCGGGGAGCTGTTTTTT. It yields the protein CASSVSGLGHTGELFF.

The gene calls are TRBV5-1 and TRBJ1-1, with D perhaps matching TRBD1 (5 bases). This CDR3 is built from 15 residues. The germline V and J ends were trimmed by 4 bases and 4 bases, with 17 bases remaining between them. Germline V gene data show CDR1 as SGHRS and CDR2 as YFSETQ. CDR3 DNA sequence: TGCGCCAGCAGCGGGACTAGCGGGCCAACCACTGAAGCTTTCTTT. Translation gives CASSGTSGPTTEAFF.

This clonotype was detected only a few times. The J gene is TRBJ2-1, the V gene TRBV11-2; D possibly corresponds to TRBD2 (6 bases). This CDR3 has 15 residues. In germline, CDR1 is SGHAT, CDR2 FQNNGV. Trimming cost V 3 bases and J 9 bases, with 18 bases left between them. CDR3 nucleotides: TGTGCCAGCAGCTTGAGGACGGGCATCGGGGGTGAGCAGTTCTTC. Translated: CASSLRTGIGGEQFF.

This clonotype was seen many times. The chain carries TRBV5-1 and TRBJ1-6; a weak D match, TRBD1 (6 bases). This CDR3 comprises 15 residues. V was cut by 2 bases and J by 7 bases, with 13 bases left in between. CDR1 is SGHRS, CDR2 YFSETQ, per germline. The CDR3 DNA sequence: TGCGCCAGCAGCTTCTGGTACAGGGACAATTCACCCCTCCACTTT. Residues: CASSFWYRDNSPLHF.

This clonotype was counted at least ten times. V is TRBV20-1 and J is TRBJ2-3; D tentatively fits TRBD1 or TRBD2 (6 bases each). Trimming cost V 5 bases and J 4 bases, with 19 bases left between them. Germline V gene lookup returns CDR1 DFQATT and CDR2 SNEGSKA (reference sequence). The CDR3 is made up of 15 amino acids. The CDR3 nucleotides read TGCAGTGCTCCCACAAGGGGGGCTGGGGCAGATACGCAGTATTTT. It encodes CSAPTRGAGADTQYF.

Ten or more counts support this clonotype. The DNA is omitted, as the CDR3 cannot be located on it reliably, and the CDR3 follows TCRdb's listing. V gene TRBV27 combines with J gene TRBJ2-1; the D segment call TRBD2 is taken from the table without a DNA check. Both ends counted, the CDR3 spans 16 residues. CDR1 and CDR2 (germline): MNHEY, SMNVEV (reference sequence). CDR3: CASSTSGDSSYNEQFF.